This TCR beta chain stems from a study of cytomegalovirus exposure and HLA in healthy donors. The overall study: There were 65 million to 85 million unique TCRs (from HLA-typed donors) in an early data release. Study conclusions and caveats: For most subjects, TCR beta sequences were reported to predict HLA-A and HLA-B alleles with accuracy. Analysis was carried out at a later point, and it linked a missense DCLRE1C variant to TCR beta V- and J-gene trimming. Near-uniform donor sequencing depth was presumed by presence/absence analyses.

13 Jbeta primers and 60 Vbeta primers were used for the PCR. TCRdb keeps only in-frame clones here, not all; method: immunoSEQ multiplex PCR. The data contain 110,000 to 150,000 clones, roughly 9.8% of them singletons. This clone was seen only a few times. Its matching antigen is unknown. There are 15 residues in the CDR3. Germline V gene sequence: CDR1 LNHDA, CDR2 SQIVND (reference sequence). V was cut by 6 bases and J by 8 bases, with 19 bases left in between. The sequenced sample was PBMCs. This TCR was recovered from a man aged 50-60 years in good health and CMV-seronegative. The rearrangement uses TRBV19 and TRBJ1-4, with D unresolved. The CDR3 region has the DNA TGTGCCAGTAGACCCGGTCGCCGCGGGTTAGAAAAACTGTTTTTT. As protein: CASRPGRRGLEKLFF.